Listed below are T cell receptor beta chains from one sample, sequenced in a study of blood T cell repertoires in COVID-19. TCRdb's copy holds only in-frame clones and misses some; the assay was immunoSEQ multiplex PCR. This table holds roughly 400,000 clones, around 90% found once. The sequenced sample consisted of PBMCs or T cells enriched from blood (not recorded which). The receptors were sampled from a middle-aged woman with acute COVID-19. The CDR3 runs from the conserved cysteine through the conserved F or W. D genes are given only for firm matches. Part of the rows lack a size; the others show once, few, many or a class for expanded clones.

CDR3 length	V gene	J gene	D gene	clone size	CDR3 DNA	CDR3 protein
11	TRBV5-4	TRBJ2-5	-	-	TGTGCCAGCAGCCGGTCGTCGGTCCAGTACTTC	CASSRSSVQYF
14	TRBV3-1/TRBV3-2	TRBJ1-2	TRBD1	-	TGTGCCAGCAGCCTGGTGACAGGGAGGTCCGGCTACACCTTC	CASSLVTGRSGYTF
15	TRBV4-1	TRBJ2-2	TRBD1	-	TGCGCCAGCAGCCAGGGACAGGGCGGGACCGGGGAGCTGTTTTTT	CASSQGQGGTGELFF
13	TRBV21-1	TRBJ1-2	-	once	TGTGCCACCACCAGGGCAGGTTGGTATGGCTACACCTTC	CATTRAGWYGYTF
16	TRBV5-1	TRBJ2-1	-	-	TGCGCCAGCAGACATACCGGTGGACAGCTAAACAATGAGCAGTTCTTC	CASRHTGGQLNNEQFF
14	TRBV2	TRBJ1-1	-	-	TGTGCCAGCAGTGAAAGGGGAGGGGTTACTGAAGCTTTCTTT	CASSERGGVTEAFF
14	TRBV7-9	TRBJ1-3	-	-	TGTGCCAGCAGCTTAGGTGGGGCCGGAAACACCATATATTTT	CASSLGGAGNTIYF
17	TRBV5-1	TRBJ1-6	TRBD1	-	TGCGCCAGCAGCGTAACCGGGACAGGGGGCGGGAATTCACCCCTCCACTTT	CASSVTGTGGGNSPLHF
13	TRBV10-3	TRBJ1-5	TRBD1	-	TGTGCCAGCACCGGGACAGGAAATCAGCCCCAGCATTTT	CASTGTGNQPQHF
12	TRBV2	TRBJ1-2	TRBD1	-	TGTGCCAGCACCGGGGACAGCTATGGCTACACCTTC	CASTGDSYGYTF
16	TRBV11-2	TRBJ2-5	TRBD2	-	TGTGCCAGCAGCTTAGAAATAGCGGGGGGGCAGCAGACCCAGTACTTC	CASSLEIAGGQQTQYF
13	TRBV7-2	TRBJ1-1	-	-	TGTGCCAGCAGCTTTCACAGCAACACTGAAGCTTTCTTT	CASSFHSNTEAFF
12	TRBV5-1	TRBJ2-7	-	-	TGCGCCAGCAGCACAGTCGGGGGCGAGCAGTACTTC	CASSTVGGEQYF
16	TRBV5-1	TRBJ1-3	-	once	TGCGCCAGCAGCTTGGCTGGCCAGAACCCTGGAAACACCATATATTTT	CASSLAGQNPGNTIYF
12	TRBV12-3/TRBV12-4	TRBJ1-1	-	-	TGTGCCAGCAGAGTGGGGGCGCCTGAAGCTTTCTTT	CASRVGAPEAFF
14	TRBV19	TRBJ1-2	TRBD1	-	TGTGCCAGTACTACGACAGGGGCGGACTATGGCTACACCTTC	CASTTTGADYGYTF
13	TRBV24-1	TRBJ2-1	TRBD2	-	TGTGCCACCAGTGCCCGGACTAGCGATGAGCAGTTCTTC	CATSARTSDEQFF
13	TRBV7-7	TRBJ2-2	-	-	TGTGCCAGCAGCTTAGAGGAGTTGGGGGAGCTGTTTTTT	CASSLEELGELFF
14	TRBV27	TRBJ1-3	-	-	TGTGCCAGCAGGCCAGGCGTCTCTGGAAACACCATATATTTT	CASRPGVSGNTIYF
14	TRBV29-1	TRBJ1-2	-	-	TGCAGCGTTGAAGGATCTCCAGGGGTGTTTGGCTACACCTTC	CSVEGSPGVFGYTF
17	TRBV2	TRBJ2-7	TRBD2	-	TGTGCCAGCAGTGAGACAGCGGGGGGGACCCCTCCCTACGAGCAGTACTTC	CASSETAGGTPPYEQYF
15	TRBV5-1	TRBJ2-2	TRBD1	-	TGCGCCAGCAGCTTGGAACAGGGGGCCACCGGGGAGCTGTTTTTT	CASSLEQGATGELFF
13	TRBV24-1	TRBJ2-2	-	-	TGTGCCACCAGTGATGGACAAACCGGGGAGCTGTTTTTT	CATSDGQTGELFF
13	TRBV12-3/TRBV12-4	TRBJ1-5	-	-	TGTGCCAGCAGTTTAGCAGCTCAGGGGCCCCAGCATTTT	CASSLAAQGPQHF
13	TRBV5-1	TRBJ2-7	TRBD1	-	TGCGCCAGCAGACAAACACAGGGGGGCGAGCAGTACTTC	CASRQTQGGEQYF
15	TRBV9	TRBJ2-7	TRBD1	few	TGTGCCAGCAGCCCGAAGAGCGGACAGGACTACGAGCAGTACTTC	CASSPKSGQDYEQYF
14	TRBV28	TRBJ1-5	TRBD1	-	TGTGCCAGCAGTCTCGGGACAGGGGCCCAGCCCCAGCATTTT	CASSLGTGAQPQHF
15	TRBV7-9	TRBJ1-4	TRBD1	-	TGTGCCAGCAGCTGGGGGGGACAGGGTAATGAAAAACTGTTTTTT	CASSWGGQGNEKLFF